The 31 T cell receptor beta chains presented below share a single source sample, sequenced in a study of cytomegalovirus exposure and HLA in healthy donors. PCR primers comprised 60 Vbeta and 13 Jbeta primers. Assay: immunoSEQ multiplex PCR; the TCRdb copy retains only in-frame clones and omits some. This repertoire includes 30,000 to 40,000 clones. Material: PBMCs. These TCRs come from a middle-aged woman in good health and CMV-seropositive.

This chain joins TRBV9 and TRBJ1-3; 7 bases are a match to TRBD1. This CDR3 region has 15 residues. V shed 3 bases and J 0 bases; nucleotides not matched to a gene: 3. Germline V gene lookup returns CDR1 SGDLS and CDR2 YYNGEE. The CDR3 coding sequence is TGTGCCAGCAGCGAGGGACAGCGCTCTGGAAACACCATATATTTT. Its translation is CASSEGQRSGNTIYF.

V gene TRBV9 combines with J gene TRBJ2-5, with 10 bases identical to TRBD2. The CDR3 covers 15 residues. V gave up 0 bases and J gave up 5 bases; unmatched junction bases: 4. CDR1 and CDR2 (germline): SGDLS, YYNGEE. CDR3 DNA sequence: TGTGCCAGCAGCGTAGCTCCTAGCGGGAGTGAGACCCAGTACTTC. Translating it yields CASSVAPSGSETQYF.

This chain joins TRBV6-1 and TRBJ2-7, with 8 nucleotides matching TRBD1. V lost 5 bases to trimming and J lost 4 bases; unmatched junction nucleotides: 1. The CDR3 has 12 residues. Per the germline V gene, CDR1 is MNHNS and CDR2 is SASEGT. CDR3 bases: TGTGCCAGCAGTCGACAGGGGTACGAGCAGTACTTC. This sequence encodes CASSRQGYEQYF.

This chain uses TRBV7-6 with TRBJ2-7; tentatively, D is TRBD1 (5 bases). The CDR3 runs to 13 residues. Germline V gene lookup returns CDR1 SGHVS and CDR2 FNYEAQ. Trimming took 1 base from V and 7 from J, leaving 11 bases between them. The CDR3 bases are TGTGCCAGCAGCTTAGGGGCGAAGGGGGAGCAGTACTTC. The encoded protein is CASSLGAKGEQYF.

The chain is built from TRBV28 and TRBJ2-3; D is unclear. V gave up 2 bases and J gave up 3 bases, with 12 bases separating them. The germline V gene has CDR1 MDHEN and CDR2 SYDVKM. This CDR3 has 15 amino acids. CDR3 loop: CASSLPSRLTDTQYF. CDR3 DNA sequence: TGTGCCAGCAGTTTACCCTCCAGGCTGACAGATACGCAGTATTTT. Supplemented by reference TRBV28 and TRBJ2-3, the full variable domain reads DVKVTQSSRYLVKRTGEKVFLECVQDMDHENMFWYRQDPGLGLRLIYFSYDVKMKEKGDIPEGYSVSREKKERFSLILESASTNQTSMYLCASSLPSRLTDTQYFGPGTRLTVL.

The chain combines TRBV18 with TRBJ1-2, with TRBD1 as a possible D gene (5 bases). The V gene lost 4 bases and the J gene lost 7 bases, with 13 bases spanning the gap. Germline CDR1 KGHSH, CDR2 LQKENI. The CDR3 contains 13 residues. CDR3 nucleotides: TGTGCCAGCTCACTAAGGGACTCAGGTGGCTACACCTTC. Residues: CASSLRDSGGYTF. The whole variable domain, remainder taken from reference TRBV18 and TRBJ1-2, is NAGVMQNPRHLVRRRGQEARLRCSPMKGHSHVYWYRQLPEEGLKFMVYLQKENIIDESGMPKERFSAEFPKEGPSILRIQQVVRGDSAAYFCASSLRDSGGYTFGSGTRLTVV.

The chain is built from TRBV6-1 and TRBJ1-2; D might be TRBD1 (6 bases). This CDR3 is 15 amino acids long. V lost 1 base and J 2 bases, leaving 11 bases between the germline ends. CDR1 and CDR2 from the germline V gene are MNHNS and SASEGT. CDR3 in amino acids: CASSEESGQNYGYTF. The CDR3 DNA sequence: TGTGCCAGCAGTGAAGAGTCAGGACAGAACTATGGCTACACCTTC.

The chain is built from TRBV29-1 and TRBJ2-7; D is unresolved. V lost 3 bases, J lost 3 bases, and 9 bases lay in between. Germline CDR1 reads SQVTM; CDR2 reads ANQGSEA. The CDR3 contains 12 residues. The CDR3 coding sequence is TGCAGCGTTGACGGTGCCGGCTACGAGCAGTACTTC. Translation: CSVDGAGYEQYF.

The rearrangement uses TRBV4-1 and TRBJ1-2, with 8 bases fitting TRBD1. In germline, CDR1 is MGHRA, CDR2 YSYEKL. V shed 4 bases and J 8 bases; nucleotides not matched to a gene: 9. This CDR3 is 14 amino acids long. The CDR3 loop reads CASSLGQGQGGYTF. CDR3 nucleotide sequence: TGCGCCAGCAGCCTAGGACAGGGACAAGGAGGCTACACCTTC.

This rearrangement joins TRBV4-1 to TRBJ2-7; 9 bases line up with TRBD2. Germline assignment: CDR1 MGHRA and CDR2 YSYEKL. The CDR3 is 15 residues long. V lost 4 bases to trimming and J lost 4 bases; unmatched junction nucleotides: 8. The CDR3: CASSLGGGRVYEQYF. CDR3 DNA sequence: TGCGCCAGCAGCCTAGGTGGCGGGAGGGTTTACGAGCAGTACTTC.

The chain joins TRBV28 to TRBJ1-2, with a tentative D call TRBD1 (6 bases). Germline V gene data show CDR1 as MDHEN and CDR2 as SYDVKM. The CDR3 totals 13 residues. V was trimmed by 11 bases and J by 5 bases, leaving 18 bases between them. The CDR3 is CAGGAGENYGYTF. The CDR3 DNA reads TGTGCCGGTGGGGCAGGGGAAAATTATGGCTACACCTTC.

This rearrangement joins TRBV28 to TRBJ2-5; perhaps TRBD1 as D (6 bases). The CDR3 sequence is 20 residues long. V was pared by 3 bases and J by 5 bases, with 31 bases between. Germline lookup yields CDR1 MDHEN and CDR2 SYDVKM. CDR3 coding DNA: TGTGCCAGCAGTTTCGTTATTGGGGGTAGGGACAACTTAGCGAAGGAGACCCAGTACTTC. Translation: CASSFVIGGRDNLAKETQYF.

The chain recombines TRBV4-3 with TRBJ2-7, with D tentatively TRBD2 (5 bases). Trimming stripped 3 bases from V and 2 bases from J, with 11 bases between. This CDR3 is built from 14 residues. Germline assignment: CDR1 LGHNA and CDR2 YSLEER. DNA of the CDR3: TGCGCCAGCAGCCAGGAGTTTAGCGCCTACGAGCAGTACTTC. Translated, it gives CASSQEFSAYEQYF.

Here the CDR3 reads CASSSGQGMNTEAFF. The DNA for the CDR3 is TGCGCCAGCAGCTCCGGACAGGGGATGAACACTGAAGCTTTCTTT. This rearrangement joins TRBV5-1 to TRBJ1-1; 9 bases are a match to TRBD1. CDR1 and CDR2 from the germline V gene are SGHRS and YFSETQ. This CDR3 spans 15 amino acids. V dropped 3 bases and J dropped 0; count of bases not matched to a gene: 3.

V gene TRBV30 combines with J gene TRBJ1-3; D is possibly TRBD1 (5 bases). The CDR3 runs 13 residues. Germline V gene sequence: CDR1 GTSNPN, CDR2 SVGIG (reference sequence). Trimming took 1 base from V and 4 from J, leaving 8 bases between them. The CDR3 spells CAWSGPGGNTIYF. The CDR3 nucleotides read TGTGCCTGGAGTGGGCCAGGGGGAAACACCATATATTTT.

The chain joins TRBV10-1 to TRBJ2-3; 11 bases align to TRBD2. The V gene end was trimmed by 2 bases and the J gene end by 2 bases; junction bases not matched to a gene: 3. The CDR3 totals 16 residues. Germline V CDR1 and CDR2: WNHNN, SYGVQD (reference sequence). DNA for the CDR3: TGCGCCAGCAGTGAGGGACTAGCGGGCGTCACAGATACGCAGTATTTT. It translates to CASSEGLAGVTDTQYF.

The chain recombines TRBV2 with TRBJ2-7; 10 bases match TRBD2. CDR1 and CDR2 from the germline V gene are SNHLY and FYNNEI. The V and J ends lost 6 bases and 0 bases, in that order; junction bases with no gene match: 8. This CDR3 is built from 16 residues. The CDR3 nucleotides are TGTGCCAGCAGAGCTAGCGGGAGTCCCCACTCCTACGAGCAGTACTTC. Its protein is CASRASGSPHSYEQYF.

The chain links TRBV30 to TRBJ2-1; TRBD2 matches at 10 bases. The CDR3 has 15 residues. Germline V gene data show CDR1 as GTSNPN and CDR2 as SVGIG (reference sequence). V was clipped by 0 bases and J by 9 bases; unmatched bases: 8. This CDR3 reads CAWSVGIAGGGEQFF. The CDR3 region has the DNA TGTGCCTGGAGTGTGGGAATAGCGGGGGGTGGTGAGCAGTTCTTC.

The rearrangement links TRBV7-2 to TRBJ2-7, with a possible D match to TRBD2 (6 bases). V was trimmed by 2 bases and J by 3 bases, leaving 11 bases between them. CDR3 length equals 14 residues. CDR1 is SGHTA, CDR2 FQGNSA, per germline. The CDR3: CASSLIGSGYEQYF. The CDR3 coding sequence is TGTGCCAGCAGCTTAATCGGGAGTGGCTACGAGCAGTACTTC.

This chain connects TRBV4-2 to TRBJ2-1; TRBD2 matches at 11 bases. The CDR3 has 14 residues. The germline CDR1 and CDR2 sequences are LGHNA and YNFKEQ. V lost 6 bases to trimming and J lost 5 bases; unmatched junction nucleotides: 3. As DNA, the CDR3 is TGTGCCAGCAGTCCGGGACTAGCGGACAATGAGCAGTTCTTC. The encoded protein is CASSPGLADNEQFF.

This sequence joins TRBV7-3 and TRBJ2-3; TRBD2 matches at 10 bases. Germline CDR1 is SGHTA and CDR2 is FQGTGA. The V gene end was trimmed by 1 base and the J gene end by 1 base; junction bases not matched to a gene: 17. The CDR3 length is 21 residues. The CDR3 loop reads CASSLKAASGRVAHRTDTQYF. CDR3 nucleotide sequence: TGTGCCAGCAGCTTAAAGGCGGCTAGCGGGAGAGTTGCACACCGCACAGATACGCAGTATTTT.

The CDR3 region has the DNA TGTGCCAGCAGCTTATTACTAGCGGGAGGGAATGAGCAGTTCTTC. Its protein product is CASSLLLAGGNEQFF. The V and J genes are TRBV7-2 and TRBJ2-1, with 13 positions matching TRBD2. Trimming took 2 bases from V and 7 from J; bases not matched to a gene: 2. The length of the CDR3 is 15 residues. CDR1 is SGHTA, CDR2 FQGNSA, per germline.

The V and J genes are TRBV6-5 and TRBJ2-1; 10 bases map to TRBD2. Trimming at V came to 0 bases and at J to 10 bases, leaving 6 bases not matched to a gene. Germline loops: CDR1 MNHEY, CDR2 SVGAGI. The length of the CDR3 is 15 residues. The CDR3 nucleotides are TGTGCCAGCAGTTACTCTGGTCTAGCGGGAGACGAGCAGTTCTTC. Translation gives CASSYSGLAGDEQFF.

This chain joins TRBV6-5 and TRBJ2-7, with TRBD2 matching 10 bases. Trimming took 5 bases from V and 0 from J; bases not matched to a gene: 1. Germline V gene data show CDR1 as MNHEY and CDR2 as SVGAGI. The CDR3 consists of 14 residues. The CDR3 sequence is CASSLAGDSYEQYF. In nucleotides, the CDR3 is TGTGCCAGCAGTCTAGCGGGAGACTCCTACGAGCAGTACTTC.

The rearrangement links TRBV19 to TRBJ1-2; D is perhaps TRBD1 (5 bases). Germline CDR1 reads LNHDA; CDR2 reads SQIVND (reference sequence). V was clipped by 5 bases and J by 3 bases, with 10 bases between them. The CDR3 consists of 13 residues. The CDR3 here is CASSAGFDYGYTF. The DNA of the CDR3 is TGTGCCAGTAGTGCAGGGTTTGACTATGGCTACACCTTC.

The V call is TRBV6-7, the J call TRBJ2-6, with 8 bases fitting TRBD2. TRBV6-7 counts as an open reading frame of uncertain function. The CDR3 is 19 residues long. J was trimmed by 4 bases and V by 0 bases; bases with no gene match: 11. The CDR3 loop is CASSYSPAGGRGGANVLTF. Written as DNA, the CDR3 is TGTGCCAGCAGTTACTCGCCGGCGGGAGGTCGAGGGGGGGCCAACGTCCTGACTTTC.

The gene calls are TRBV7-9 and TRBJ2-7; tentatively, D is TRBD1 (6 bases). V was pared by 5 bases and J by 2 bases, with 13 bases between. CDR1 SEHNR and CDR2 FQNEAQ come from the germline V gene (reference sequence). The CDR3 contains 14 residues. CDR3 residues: CASSPRGQAYEQYF. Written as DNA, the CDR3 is TGTGCCAGCAGCCCAAGGGGACAAGCCTACGAGCAGTACTTC.

This CDR3 is CATKYGTGGADEQYF. CDR3 DNA sequence: TGCGCCACCAAATACGGAACAGGGGGCGCGGACGAGCAGTACTTC. The chain joins TRBV5-1 to TRBJ2-7, with 9 bases identical to TRBD1. With 9 bases clipped from V and 5 bases from J, the junction kept 15 bases outside the gene matches. CDR3 length equals 15 residues. Germline V gene lookup returns CDR1 SGHRS and CDR2 YFSETQ.

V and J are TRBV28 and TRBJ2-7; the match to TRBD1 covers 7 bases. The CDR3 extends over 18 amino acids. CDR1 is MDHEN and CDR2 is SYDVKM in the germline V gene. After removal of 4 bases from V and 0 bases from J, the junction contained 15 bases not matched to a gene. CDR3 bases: TGTGCCAGCAGTTCAATATCCCACAACAGGGGATCCTCCTACGAGCAGTACTTC. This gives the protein CASSSISHNRGSSYEQYF.

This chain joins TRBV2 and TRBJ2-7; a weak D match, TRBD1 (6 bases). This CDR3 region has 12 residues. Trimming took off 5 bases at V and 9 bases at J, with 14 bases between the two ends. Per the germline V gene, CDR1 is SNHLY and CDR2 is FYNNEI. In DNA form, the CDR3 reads TGTGCCAGCAGTATCACAGGGTTTGTGCAGTACTTC. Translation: CASSITGFVQYF.

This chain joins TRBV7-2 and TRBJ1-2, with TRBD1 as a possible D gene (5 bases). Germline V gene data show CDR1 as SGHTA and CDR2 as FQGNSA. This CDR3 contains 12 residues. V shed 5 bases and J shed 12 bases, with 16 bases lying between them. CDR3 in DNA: TGTGCCAGCAGCCCACGCGGCAGGGTAAACACCTTC. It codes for CASSPRGRVNTF.